The following is a T cell receptor beta chain sequence with its context. Its antigen is not known. The data originate from a study of cytomegalovirus exposure and HLA in healthy donors. Study-wide findings and caveats: Later analysis identified a missense DCLRE1C variant that was linked to TCR beta V- and J-gene trimming. In an earlier analysis, in 587 donors, most V segments appeared productive either ~87% or ~30% of the time. Reports state that TCR beta sequences accurately predicted most subjects' HLA-A and HLA-B alleles. 87-base-pair reads could not separate some V segments, including TRBV6-2 and TRBV6-3.

The PCR employed 60 Vbeta primers together with 13 Jbeta primers. The method was immunoSEQ multiplex PCR; TCRdb's version includes in-frame clones alone and lacks a portion of them. The sample contains 90,000 to 120,000 clones, around 72% of which appear only once. V lost 2 bases and J lost 1, with 7 bases in between. The CDR3 covers 14 residues. CDR1 SGHRS and CDR2 YFSETQ come from the germline V gene. The TCR sequence derives from a woman in her thirties or forties in good health and CMV-seropositive. Specimen: PBMCs. The chain uses TRBV5-1 and TRBJ2-1; weak D call: TRBD2 (6 bases). CDR3 DNA sequence: TGCGCCAGCAGCTTTGGGGGGTCCTACAATGAGCAGTTCTTC. It encodes CASSFGGSYNEQFF.